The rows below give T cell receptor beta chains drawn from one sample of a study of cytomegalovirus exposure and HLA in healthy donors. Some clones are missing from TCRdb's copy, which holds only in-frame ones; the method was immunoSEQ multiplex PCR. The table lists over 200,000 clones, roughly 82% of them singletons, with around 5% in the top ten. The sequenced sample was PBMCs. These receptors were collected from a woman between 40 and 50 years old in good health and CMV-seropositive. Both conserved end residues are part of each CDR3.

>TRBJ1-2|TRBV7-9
CSSSLGAGQGTYGYTF
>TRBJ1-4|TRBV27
CASSSRVIREKLFF
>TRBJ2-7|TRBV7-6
CASSSSLISGRAYEQYF
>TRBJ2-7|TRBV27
CASSRRLGRESGYEQYF
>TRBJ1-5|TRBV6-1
CASSENRVGNQPQHF
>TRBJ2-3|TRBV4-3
CASSQFGGSDTQYF
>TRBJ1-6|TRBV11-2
CASSFRSGGEALHF
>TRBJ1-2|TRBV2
CASSPNGDTSYGYTF
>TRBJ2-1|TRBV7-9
CASSLSRGTLSYNEQFF
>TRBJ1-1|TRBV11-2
CASSKWTGVVTEAFF
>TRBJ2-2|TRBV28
CASSRTGTGYTGELFF
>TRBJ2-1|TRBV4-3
CASSQGNRVNEQFF
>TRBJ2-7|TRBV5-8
CASSPGDYEQYF
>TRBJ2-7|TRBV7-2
CASSLGPQRAAYEQYF
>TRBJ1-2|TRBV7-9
CASSLEGTGRARYGYTF
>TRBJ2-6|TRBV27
CASSLSAQKSGANVLTF
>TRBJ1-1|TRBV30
CAWSVPEDGTEAFF
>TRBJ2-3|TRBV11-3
CASSLQAGSTDTQYF
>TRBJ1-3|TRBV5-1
CASSLGVSGNTIYF
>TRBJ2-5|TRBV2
CASSVRREYGETQYF
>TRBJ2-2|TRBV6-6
CASSPGITGELFF
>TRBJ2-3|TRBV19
CASRSSGSATDTQYF
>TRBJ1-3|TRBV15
CATQQGRGNTIYF
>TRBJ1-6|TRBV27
CASSYGLSSYNSPLHF
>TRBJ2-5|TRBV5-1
CASSSVGGETQYF
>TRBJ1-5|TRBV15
CATSRAPGIQPQHF
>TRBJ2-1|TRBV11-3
CASSLEGDYNEQFF